One and the same sample provided the 12 T cell receptor beta chains below, sequenced in a study of blood T cell repertoires in COVID-19. Method: immunoSEQ multiplex PCR; TCRdb's copy keeps in-frame clones and lacks some. Among about 190,000 clones listed, 70% to 90% were seen once. The specimen was peripheral blood. The receptors were sampled from a woman aged 40 to 55 who had recovered from COVID-19.

The table lists this clone with a few counts. The chain has TRBV2 and TRBJ1-6, with 9 bases lining up with TRBD1. The germline V gene encodes CDR1 SNHLY and CDR2 FYNNEI. Trimming removed 8 bases from V and 10 bases from J; junction bases left unmatched: 12. The CDR3 is 15 residues long. Written as DNA, the CDR3 is TGTGCCAGCGGACAGGGGAACCCCCTTGAATCACCCCTCCACTTT. This encodes CASGQGNPLESPLHF.

This clone was detected only a few times. The chain is built from TRBV7-9 and TRBJ2-7, with TRBD2 matching 10 bases. Germline CDR1 reads SEHNR; CDR2 reads FQNEAQ (reference sequence). V shed 1 base and J 6 bases; nucleotides not matched to a gene: 6. The CDR3 is 15 residues long. The CDR3 is CASSLGSGRAAEQYF. CDR3 DNA: TGTGCCAGCAGCTTAGGGAGCGGGAGGGCCGCCGAGCAGTACTTC.

The V and J genes are TRBV10-3 and TRBJ1-5; 9 nucleotides line up with TRBD1. In germline, CDR1 is ENHRY, CDR2 SYGVKD. CDR3 length equals 13 residues. The junction had 4 bases not matched to a gene; V was cut back by 9 bases and J by 4 bases. CDR3 DNA sequence: TGTGCCATTGGACAGGGGCGAAATCAGCCCCAGCATTTT. Translated, it gives CAIGQGRNQPQHF.

V is TRBV18 and J is TRBJ1-5; D ambiguous. Trimming took 4 bases from V and 0 from J, leaving 10 bases between them. CDR1 is KGHSH, CDR2 LQKENI, per germline. The CDR3 contains 15 residues. DNA for the CDR3: TGTGCCAGCTCACTGTCAGCGAATAGCAATCAGCCCCAGCATTTT. Its protein is CASSLSANSNQPQHF.

The chain is built from TRBV7-2 and TRBJ2-7; 11 bases agree with TRBD1. There are 15 residues in the CDR3. The V gene end was trimmed by 5 bases and the J gene end by 2 bases; junction bases not matched to a gene: 5. Germline CDR1 and CDR2: SGHTA and FQGNSA. CDR3 bases: TGTGCCAGCAGCCAGGGGACAGGGGGACCCTACGAGCAGTACTTC. It yields the protein CASSQGTGGPYEQYF. Filled out from reference TRBV7-2 and TRBJ2-7, the complete variable domain reads GAGVSQSPSNKVTEKGKDVELRCDPISGHTALYWYRQSLGQGLEFLIYFQGNSAPDKSGLPSDRFSAERTGGSVSTLTIQRTQQEDSAVYLCASSQGTGGPYEQYFGPGTRLTVT.

In this sample, this clone turned up once. The chain carries TRBV4-3 and TRBJ2-1, with 11 bases aligning to TRBD2. Trimming at V came to 4 bases and at J to 3 bases, leaving 2 bases not matched to a gene. CDR1 and CDR2 (germline): LGHNA, YSLEER. The CDR3 spans 15 residues. The CDR3 DNA reads TGCGCCAGCAGCCCGGGACTAGCGGACTACAATGAGCAGTTCTTC. Translation gives CASSPGLADYNEQFF.

J is TRBJ1-2 and V is TRBV6-5, with a tentative D call TRBD1 (6 bases). The CDR3 totals 13 residues. CDR1 MNHEY and CDR2 SVGAGI come from the germline V gene. Between the trimmed V and J ends, which lost 10 bases and 8 bases, there was a span of 20 bases. Here the CDR3 reads CATRTVDARGYTF. As DNA, the CDR3 is TGTGCCACCAGGACAGTCGACGCTCGGGGCTACACCTTC.

The chain is built from TRBV5-1 and TRBJ2-1; 8 bases are shared with TRBD2. The CDR3 loop spans 15 amino acids. Unmatched junction bases numbered 4, after V lost 5 bases and J lost 0 bases. CDR1 is SGHRS, CDR2 YFSETQ, per germline. The DNA of the CDR3 is TGCGCCAGCAGTAGCGGGAACCCCTCCTACAATGAGCAGTTCTTC. Encoded protein: CASSSGNPSYNEQFF. The complete variable domain, with remaining parts taken from reference TRBV5-1 and TRBJ2-1, reads KAGVTQTPRYLIKTRGQQVTLSCSPISGHRSVSWYQQTPGQGLQFLFEYFSETQRNKGNFPGRFSGRQFSNSRSEMNVSTLELGDSALYLCASSSGNPSYNEQFFGPGTRLTVL.

The rearrangement uses TRBV6-5 and TRBJ2-7, with D possibly TRBD2 on 6 matching bases. Germline CDR1 and CDR2: MNHEY and SVGAGI. The length of the CDR3 is 15 residues. Trimming took 6 bases from V and 0 from J, leaving 15 bases between them. The chain's CDR3 is CASRVDQAGSYEQYF. For the CDR3, the DNA is TGTGCCAGCAGGGTTGACCAAGCGGGCTCCTACGAGCAGTACTTC.

This sequence joins TRBV3-1 (or the pseudogene TRBV3-2) and TRBJ2-7; perhaps TRBD2 as D (5 bases). V lost 2 bases and J lost 1, with 21 bases in between. Germline V CDR1 and CDR2: LGHDT, YNNKEL (reference sequence). CDR3 length equals 18 residues. CDR3 coding DNA: TGTGCCAGCAGCCAATCGTTTAAGGTCCGAGGGTCTTCCTACGAGCAGTACTTC. It specifies CASSQSFKVRGSSYEQYF.

This rearrangement joins TRBV11-3 to TRBJ2-1; maybe TRBD2 (6 bases). This CDR3 is 15 amino acids long. Trimming pared 4 bases from V and 3 bases from J, leaving 13 bases between. The germline gives CDR1 SGHNT, CDR2 YENEEA. The CDR3 protein is CASSSHSGSYNEQFF. Written as DNA, the CDR3 is TGTGCCAGCAGCTCACATAGCGGAAGCTACAATGAGCAGTTCTTC.

The chain carries TRBV20-1 and TRBJ2-5; 7 bases fit TRBD2. Looked up from germline, CDR1 is DFQATT and CDR2 is SNEGSKA (reference sequence). The CDR3 runs to 15 residues. Trimming removed 3 bases from V and 5 bases from J; junction bases left unmatched: 12. The CDR3 here is CSASGAGAPGETQYF. Written as DNA, the CDR3 is TGCAGTGCTAGTGGGGCGGGAGCCCCAGGGGAGACCCAGTACTTC.